One sample yielded the 10 T cell receptor beta chains listed below, sequenced in a study of T cells in Graves' hyperthyroidism and ophthalmopathy. Amplified regions were TCR beta CDR3 sequences from RNA transcripts. When the TCR CDR3 underwent first-round RT-PCR, the HTBI primer set was used. TCRdb itself ran the multiplex PCR reads through MiXCR, one entry per CDR3 protein. The table records about 420,000 distinct CDR3 sequences, 15% to 19% of them present only once. Sequenced sample: blood. These receptors all come from a young woman with Graves' hyperthyroidism.

This clonotype has ten or more counts. This chain uses TRBV20-1 with TRBJ2-3; 14 nucleotides match TRBD2. J lost 5 bases, V lost 5 bases, and 6 bases had no gene match. CDR3 length: 15 amino acids. Germline CDR1 and CDR2: DFQATT and SNEGSKA (reference sequence). In nucleotides, the CDR3 is TGCAGTGCTTCGGGACTAGCGGGGGAGGGAGATACGCAGTATTTT. Translation gives CSASGLAGEGDTQYF.

This clonotype was counted between two and nine times. The chain carries TRBV19 and TRBJ2-7; the D call may be TRBD1 or TRBD2 (5 bases each). CDR3 length: 15 amino acids. V was pared by 5 bases and J by 3 bases, with 17 bases between. CDR1 and CDR2 from the germline V gene are LNHDA and SQIVND (reference sequence). The CDR3 protein is CASSRRDLLIYEQYF. The CDR3 coding sequence is TGTGCCAGTAGTCGCAGGGACCTCCTCATCTACGAGCAGTACTTC.

This clonotype has at least ten counts. The chain uses TRBV3-1 and TRBJ2-1; D may be TRBD1 or TRBD2 (5 bases each). The CDR3 consists of 17 residues. The germline gives CDR1 LGHDT, CDR2 YNNKEL (reference sequence). V was pared by 1 base and J by 9 bases, with 22 bases between. Here the CDR3 reads CASSQGQKAGSAGEQFF. DNA for the CDR3: TGTGCCAGCAGCCAAGGGCAGAAGGCAGGGAGTGCGGGTGAGCAGTTCTTC.

This clonotype was detected a few times. Just one base apart from a much larger clone, this may be a read error. The chain carries TRBV24-1 and TRBJ2-3; the D call may be TRBD1 or TRBD2 (5 bases each). CDR3 length equals 16 residues. Per germline, CDR1 KGHDR and CDR2 SFDVKD. The CDR3 DNA reads TGTGCCACCAGTGATTCTGGAACTGCTAGCACAGGTACGCAGTATTTT. Translation: CATSDSGTASTGTQYF.

The table lists this clonotype with many counts. The CDR3, as DNA: TGTGCCAGCAGTCGGACAGGGCATAATTCACCCCTCCACTTT. This translates into CASSRTGHNSPLHF. The gene calls are TRBV28 and TRBJ1-6, with 8 positions matching TRBD1. The CDR3 consists of 14 residues. Trimming cost V 5 bases and J 5 bases; bases outside gene matches: 2. Germline values: CDR1 MDHEN, CDR2 SYDVKM.

The rearrangement uses TRBV5-4 and TRBJ2-1; 7 bases fit TRBD2. The V and J ends lost 4 bases and 2 bases, in that order; junction bases with no gene match: 6. Germline CDR1 and CDR2: SGHNT and YYREEE (reference sequence). There are 15 residues in the CDR3. The CDR3 sequence: CASSAQRGAYNEQFF. The CDR3 DNA reads TGTGCCAGCAGCGCCCAGCGGGGTGCCTACAATGAGCAGTTCTTC.

This clonotype was observed many times. This rearrangement joins TRBV5-6 to TRBJ1-1; D remains ambiguous. The germline V gene encodes CDR1 SGHDT and CDR2 YYEEEE. The V end lost 4 bases, the J end lost 5 bases, and 9 bases lay between the germline ends. This CDR3 contains 12 residues. The CDR3: CASSDGGTEAFF. The CDR3 DNA reads TGTGCCAGCAGCGATGGAGGTACTGAAGCTTTCTTT.

This chain connects TRBV5-1 to TRBJ2-7; TRBD2 agrees at 8 bases. Looked up from germline, CDR1 is SGHRS and CDR2 is YFSETQ. V dropped 3 bases and J dropped 7; count of bases not matched to a gene: 15. This CDR3 spans 16 amino acids. The CDR3 region has the DNA TGCGCCAGCAGCTCGACCGGGGCGGGAGGAGGGGGGGAGCAGTACTTC. This translates into CASSSTGAGGGGEQYF.

A word on this clonotype: A read error is possible here, since a much larger clone lies one base away. This chain uses TRBV7-8 with TRBJ2-2; the D gene could be TRBD1 or TRBD2 (5 bases each). CDR3 length: 17 residues. CDR1 SGHVS and CDR2 FQNEAQ come from the germline V gene. The CDR3 is CASKLRSGDGNTGELLF. The CDR3 DNA reads TGTGCCAGCAAGCTTCGAAGTGGGGACGGTAACACCGGGGAGCTGCTTTTT.

This clonotype was seen at least ten times. J is TRBJ2-5 and V is TRBV6-1; D not resolved. The CDR3 covers 13 residues. Germline V lookup: CDR1 MNHNS, CDR2 SASEGT. V was shortened by 5 bases and J by 2 bases, with 9 bases between the two germline ends. The CDR3 loop is CASSSARQETQYF. The DNA of the CDR3 is TGTGCCAGCAGTTCGGCCAGACAAGAGACCCAGTACTTC.